These T cell receptor beta chains were read from a single sample in a study of Graves' ophthalmopathy and Graves' hyperthyroidism. Each CDR3 protein is one row after TCRdb ran MiXCR on the multiplex PCR reads. Found here are around 660,000 distinct CDR3 sequences, 35% to 50% of them singletons; the top ten hold around 3.3%. The specimen was peripheral blood. Every receptor here comes from an adult man with Graves' ophthalmopathy. Both conserved end residues are trimmed from each CDR3.

v_call	j_call	cdr3_aa
TRBV6-6	TRBJ1-2	ASSEENWGQGYGYT
TRBV27	TRBJ1-2	ASRRQNYGYT
TRBV7-2	TRBJ1-2	ASSLGGDRVYGYT
TRBV7-8	TRBJ1-5	ASSFNQGQNQPQH
TRBV7-8	TRBJ1-1	ASSLEVVGRNTEAF
TRBV7-3	TRBJ2-5	ASSPSTATSETQY
TRBV15	TRBJ1-6	ATSRQSSYNSPLH
TRBV12-3/TRBV12-4	TRBJ1-4	ASSYSSGTSGLGKLF
TRBV29-1	TRBJ1-1	SVHQRQDRNTEAF
TRBV7-9	TRBJ2-3	ASSFGGTDTQY
TRBV6-5	TRBJ2-7	ASSSPSGFTYEQY
TRBV4-1	TRBJ2-7	ASSKLGRAYEQY
TRBV20-1	TRBJ1-2	SARDIGDRKGANYGYT
TRBV7-9	TRBJ2-5	ASSFGGGATQY
TRBV9	TRBJ1-2	ASSPVGMAANYGYT
TRBV7-3	TRBJ1-6	ASSVARDWDSPLH
TRBV2	TRBJ1-2	AGVGSNYGYT
TRBV20-1	TRBJ2-7	NARQAYSYEQY
TRBV2	TRBJ2-7	ASSTTPGYEQY
TRBV25-1	-	ASSPQGDRRYNEQF
TRBV10-3	TRBJ2-3	AISGGQDSADTQY
TRBV9	TRBJ1-5	ASIKGAVYQPQH
TRBV7-3	TRBJ2-2	ASSPHRDTGELF